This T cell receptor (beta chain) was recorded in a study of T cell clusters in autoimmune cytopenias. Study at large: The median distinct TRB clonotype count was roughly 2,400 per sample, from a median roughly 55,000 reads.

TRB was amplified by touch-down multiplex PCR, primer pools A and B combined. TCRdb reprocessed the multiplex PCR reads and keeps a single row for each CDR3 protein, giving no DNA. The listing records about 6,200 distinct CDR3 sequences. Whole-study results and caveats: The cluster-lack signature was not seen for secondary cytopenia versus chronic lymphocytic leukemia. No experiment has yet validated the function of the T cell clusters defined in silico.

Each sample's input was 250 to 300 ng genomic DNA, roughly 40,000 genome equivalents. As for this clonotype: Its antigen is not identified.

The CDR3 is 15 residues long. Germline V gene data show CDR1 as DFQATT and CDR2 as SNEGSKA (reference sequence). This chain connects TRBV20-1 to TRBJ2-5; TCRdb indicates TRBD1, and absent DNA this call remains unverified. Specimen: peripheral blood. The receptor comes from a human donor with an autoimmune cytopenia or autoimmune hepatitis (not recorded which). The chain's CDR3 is CSARDTGTGTWNQYF.